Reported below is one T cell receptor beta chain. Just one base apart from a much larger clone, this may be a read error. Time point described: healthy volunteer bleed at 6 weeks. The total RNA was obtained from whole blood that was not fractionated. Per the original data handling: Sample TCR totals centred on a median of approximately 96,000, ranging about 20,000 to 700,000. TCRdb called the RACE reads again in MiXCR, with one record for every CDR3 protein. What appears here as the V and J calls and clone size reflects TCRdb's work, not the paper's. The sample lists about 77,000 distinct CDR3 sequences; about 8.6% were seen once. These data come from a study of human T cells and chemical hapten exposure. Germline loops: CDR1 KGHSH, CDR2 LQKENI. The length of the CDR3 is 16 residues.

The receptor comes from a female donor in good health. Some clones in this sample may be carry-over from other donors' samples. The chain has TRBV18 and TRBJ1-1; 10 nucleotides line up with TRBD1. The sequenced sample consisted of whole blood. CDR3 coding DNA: TGTGTCAGCTCCTATTTAGAGGGGACAGGGGCCACTGAAGCTTTCTTT. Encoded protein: CVSSYLEGTGATEAFF.